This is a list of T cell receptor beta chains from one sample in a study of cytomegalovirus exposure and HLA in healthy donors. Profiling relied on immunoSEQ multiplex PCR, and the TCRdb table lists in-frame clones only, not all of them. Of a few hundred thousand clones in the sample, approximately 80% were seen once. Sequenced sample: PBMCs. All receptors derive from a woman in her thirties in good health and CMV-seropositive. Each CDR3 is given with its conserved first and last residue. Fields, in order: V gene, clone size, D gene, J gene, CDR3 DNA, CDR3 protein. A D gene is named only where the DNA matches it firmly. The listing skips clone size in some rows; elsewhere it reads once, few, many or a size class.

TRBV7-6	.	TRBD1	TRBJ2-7	TGTGCCAGCAGCTGGACAGGGGAGGGGAACGAGCAGTACTTC	CASSWTGEGNEQYF
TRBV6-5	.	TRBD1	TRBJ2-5	TGTGCCAGCAGTTACCGACAGGGGGAAGAGACCCAGTACTTC	CASSYRQGEETQYF
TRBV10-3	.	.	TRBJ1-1	TGTGCCATCAGCCGATCGAGTGAGGACACTGAAGCTTTCTTT	CAISRSSEDTEAFF
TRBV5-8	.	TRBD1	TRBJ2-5	TGTGCCAGCAGCTTTCAGGGGGCGGGACAAGAGACCCAGTACTTC	CASSFQGAGQETQYF
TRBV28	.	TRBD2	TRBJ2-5	TGTGCCAGCAGAAAACTCTCCAGCCTAGCGGAAGAGACCCAGTACTTC	CASRKLSSLAEETQYF
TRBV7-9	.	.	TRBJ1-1	TGTGCCAGTGAAATAGGGAACACTGAAGCTTTCTTT	CASEIGNTEAFF
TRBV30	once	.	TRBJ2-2	TGTGCCTGGAGTGACTTAGTGGATTTCCAGTTCACCGGGGAGCTGTTTTTT	CAWSDLVDFQFTGELFF
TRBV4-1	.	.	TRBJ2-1	TGCGCCAGCAGCCAATCATGGACGGACCCACGGGAGCAGTTCTTC	CASSQSWTDPREQFF
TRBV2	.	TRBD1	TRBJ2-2	TGTGCCAGCAGGCGGACAGGGGGCATCACCGGGGAGCTGTTTTTT	CASRRTGGITGELFF
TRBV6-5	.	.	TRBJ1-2	TGTGCCAGCAGTTACTCGGGGGGTACTGGCGGCTACACCTTC	CASSYSGGTGGYTF
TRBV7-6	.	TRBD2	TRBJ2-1	TGTGCCAGCAGACGGACTAGCGGGGGGTCCTACAATGAGCAGTTCTTC	CASRRTSGGSYNEQFF